The T cell receptor beta chain under discussion was sequenced for a study of CD8 T cells in ankylosing spondylitis. Study-wide results and limits: Reported data indicate significant enrichment of disease-linked clones within matched ankylosing spondylitis synovial fluid. Disease-associated clones were CD8+ and fairly uncommon in peripheral blood. The study identified a TCR beta motif of about eight highly homologous variants that appeared characteristic of ankylosing spondylitis blood.

This clonotype turned up a few times. No antigen is known for it. From the 5' RACE reads, TCRdb called clonotypes with MiXCR, one entry per CDR3 protein. The sample has some 85,000 distinct CDR3 sequences; more than 8.5% are singletons. The sequenced sample consisted of blood, either unsorted or a sorted T cell fraction (not recorded which). The TCR comes from a male donor with ankylosing spondylitis.

The CDR3 is CASSLVRPSEAFF. DNA for the CDR3: TGTGCCAGCAGTTTAGTGCGACCTTCTGAAGCTTTCTTT. The chain combines TRBV12-3 or TRBV12-4 with TRBJ1-1; D ambiguous. The V and J ends lost 1 base and 6 bases respectively, with 9 bases between them. This CDR3 is built from 13 residues.